This entry describes one T cell receptor (beta chain). The antigen is not known. The sample comes from a study of blood T cells in healthy people across ages. As for the study in general: Capturing about one barcoded beta molecule per two T cells was achieved by template switching.

The use of a sample-barcoded 5' primer and a J-beta primer mix characterized a second PCR of about 7 to 12 cycles. The template-switch adaptor, which had 12 random nucleotides, put a tag on each cDNA molecule. Using its own MiXCR run on the 5' RACE reads, TCRdb lists one record per CDR3 protein. The sample carries about 680,000 distinct CDR3 sequences, around 48% recorded once. Study results and caveats: Higher diversity and more naive CD4+ cells were features of long-lived donors, compared to aged donors.

The V segment lost 2 bases and the J segment 2 bases; nucleotides outside the gene matches: 16. Germline V gives CDR1 LNHNV, CDR2 YYDKDF (reference sequence). This CDR3 spans 20 amino acids. The TCR comes from a woman aged 60-70 years in good health. The chain has TRBV15 and TRBJ2-3; 10 bases line up with TRBD2. The sequencing sample was made of blood. The CDR3 here is CATSRRTPGLAATLTDTQYF. The CDR3 nucleotides are TGTGCCACCAGCAGACGCACCCCAGGACTAGCGGCAACCCTCACAGATACGCAGTATTTT.